This TCR beta chain is from a study of blood T cell repertoires in COVID-19. Only in-frame clones appear in the TCRdb table, and some are missing; sequencing was by immunoSEQ multiplex PCR. The data hold about 88,000 clones, with 70% to 90% observed a single time. CDR1 and CDR2 from the germline V gene are SGHDT and YYEEEE. Trimming pared 0 bases from V and 4 bases from J, leaving 11 bases between. CDR3 length equals 15 residues. Only a few counts were recorded for this clone. This receptor was taken from a woman at least 80 years old with acute or convalescent COVID-19. Sequenced sample: peripheral blood. This chain links TRBV5-6 with TRBJ1-3, with D tentatively TRBD1 (5 bases). The CDR3 nucleotides read TGTGCCAGCAGCTTGGACGGGGGTAGGGGAAACACCATATATTTT. This sequence encodes CASSLDGGRGNTIYF. The full variable domain, in which reference TRBV5-6 and TRBJ1-3 provide the parts outside the CDR3, is DAGVTQSPTHLIKTRGQQVTLRCSPKSGHDTVSWYQQALGQGPQFIFQYYEEEERQRGNFPDRFSGHQFPNYSSELNVNALLLGDSALYLCASSLDGGRGNTIYFGEGSWLTVV.